This passage covers 11 T cell receptor beta chains from one sample sequenced in a study of blood T cell repertoires in COVID-19. Method: immunoSEQ multiplex PCR; TCRdb's copy keeps in-frame clones and lacks some. The sample carries approximately 180,000 clones, roughly 86% recorded once. The sample taken for sequencing was peripheral blood. These receptors all come from a man aged 35-49 years with active or convalescent COVID-19.

In DNA, the CDR3 is TGTGCCAGCAGCGTAGACAGGGCAGGGAAGACCCAGTACTTC. Its protein product is CASSVDRAGKTQYF. V usage is TRBV9 and J usage is TRBJ2-5; D might be TRBD1 (6 bases). V was pared by 0 bases and J by 6 bases, with 12 bases between. This CDR3 region has 14 residues. From germline, CDR1 is SGDLS and CDR2 YYNGEE. Variable domain in full (rest from reference TRBV9 and TRBJ2-5): DSGVTQTPKHLITATGQRVTLRCSPRSGDLSVYWYQQSLDQGLQFLIQYYNGEERAKGNILERFSAQQFPDLHSELNLSSLELGDSALYFCASSVDRAGKTQYFGPGTRLLVL.

This clone was detected only once. J is TRBJ1-2 and V is TRBV10-2, with TRBD1 matching over 11 bases. The CDR3 totals 14 residues. V lost 6 bases and J lost 7; bases outside the gene matches: 7. Germline V gives CDR1 WSHSY, CDR2 SAAADI. The CDR3 loop reads CASSPGQGVGGYTF. The CDR3, as DNA: TGCGCCAGCAGCCCGGGACAGGGGGTAGGTGGCTACACCTTC.

CDR3 sequence reads: CSVRDRSNTEAFF. The DNA of the CDR3 is TGCAGCGTTAGGGACAGGTCGAACACTGAAGCTTTCTTT. The chain recombines TRBV29-1 with TRBJ1-1; 8 bases line up with TRBD1. The CDR3 runs 13 residues. CDR1 SQVTM and CDR2 ANQGSEA come from the germline V gene. J lost 1 base, V lost 5 bases, and 3 bases had no gene match. Together with reference TRBV29-1 and TRBJ1-1, the CDR3 gives the full variable domain: SAVISQKPSRDICQRGTSLTIQCQVDSQVTMMFWYRQQPGQSLTLIATANQGSEATYESGFVIDKFPISRPNLTFSTLTVSNMSPEDSSIYLCSVRDRSNTEAFFGQGTRLTVV.

The chain is built from TRBV23-1 and TRBJ2-1; TRBD1 aligns across 8 bases. TRBV23-1 is an ORF for which the function is uncertain. V shed 0 bases and J 6 bases; nucleotides not matched to a gene: 13. The CDR3 sequence is 18 residues long. The DNA of the CDR3 is TGCGCCAGCAGTCAATCCGGGGCCGGGCGGACAGGGTGCAATGAGCAGTTCTTC. This translates into CASSQSGAGRTGCNEQFF.

The CDR3 DNA reads TGTGCCAGCAGCTTAGCCCGGGGGGTGTCAGCTTTCTTT. Its protein is CASSLARGVSAFF. J is TRBJ1-1 and V is TRBV7-9, with a possible D match to TRBD1 (5 bases). CDR1 and CDR2 (germline): SEHNR, FQNEAQ (reference sequence). The CDR3 is 13 residues long. Trimming took off 0 bases at V and 10 bases at J, with 12 bases between the two ends.

The V call is TRBV11-2, the J call TRBJ2-3, with D perhaps TRBD2 (6 bases). CDR1 is SGHAT and CDR2 is FQNNGV in the germline V gene. The CDR3 totals 17 residues. V was trimmed by 3 bases and J by 1 base, leaving 17 bases between them. The CDR3 DNA is TGTGCCAGCAGCTTGGGTAGGAGGGGATTAGGCACAGATACGCAGTATTTT. Translated: CASSLGRRGLGTDTQYF.

V usage is TRBV7-8 and J usage is TRBJ1-2; unclear D gene. Trimming took 0 bases from V and 10 from J, leaving 9 bases between them. This CDR3 comprises 12 residues. Germline values: CDR1 SGHVS, CDR2 FQNEAQ. DNA of the CDR3: TGTGCCAGCAGCTTAGCGAGGGAGGTCTACACCTTC. Protein sequence: CASSLAREVYTF.

J is TRBJ1-2 and V is TRBV7-9; 8 bases match TRBD1. Germline CDR1 reads SEHNR; CDR2 reads FQNEAQ (reference sequence). Losses at the gene ends were 4 bases for V and 5 bases for J; bases not matched to a gene: 9. This CDR3 comprises 15 residues. The CDR3 spells CASSSTGTGRYGYTF. For the CDR3, the DNA is TGTGCCAGCAGCTCTACCGGGACAGGAAGGTATGGCTACACCTTC.

This sequence joins TRBV7-9 and TRBJ1-2; D not certain. Per the germline V gene, CDR1 is SEHNR and CDR2 is FQNEAQ (reference sequence). This CDR3 has 13 residues. Trimming shortened V by 0 bases and J by 9 bases, and 11 bases separated the two germline ends. CDR3: CASSLAGVESYTF. As DNA, the CDR3 is TGTGCCAGCAGCTTAGCCGGGGTTGAGAGCTACACCTTC.

The V call is TRBV7-2, the J call TRBJ1-2; 12 bases fit TRBD1. The V gene end was trimmed by 3 bases and the J gene end by 7 bases; junction bases not matched to a gene: 3. Germline CDR1 reads SGHTA; CDR2 reads FQGNSA. CDR3 length equals 14 residues. The chain's CDR3 is CASSLGQGAFGYTF. As DNA, the CDR3 is TGTGCCAGCAGCTTGGGACAGGGGGCGTTTGGCTACACCTTC.

This rearrangement joins TRBV7-9 to TRBJ2-7; D is perhaps TRBD1 (5 bases). The germline CDR1 and CDR2 sequences are SEHNR and FQNEAQ (reference sequence). The CDR3 sequence is 12 residues long. Trimming removed 0 bases from V and 5 bases from J, with 5 bases in between. CDR3 amino acids: CASSLAQDEQYF. CDR3 nucleotides: TGTGCCAGCAGCTTAGCACAGGACGAGCAGTACTTC.